These T cell receptor beta chains were read from a single sample in a study of blood T cell repertoires in COVID-19. TCRdb's table, derived via immunoSEQ multiplex PCR, lists solely in-frame clones and lacks some. The sample yields more than 150,000 clones, roughly 84% seen once. Sequenced input: peripheral blood. The receptors come from a woman aged 80 or older with acute or convalescent COVID-19. Each CDR3 is given with its conserved first and last residue.

j_call | v_call | cdr3_aa
TRBJ1-1 | TRBV25-1 | CASSQWGAHTEAFF
TRBJ2-5 | TRBV5-1 | CASSTDRVGIETQYF
TRBJ2-3 | TRBV6-5 | CASSYGQGALDTQYF
TRBJ2-2 | TRBV11-2 | CASSFSLGAATGELFF
TRBJ1-1 | TRBV4-3 | CASSPQGQGGTEAFF
TRBJ2-1 | TRBV5-1 | CASSLAGSHNEQFF
TRBJ2-4 | TRBV4-1 | CASSQDLSGRVNIQYF
TRBJ1-1 | TRBV4-3 | CASSHGQGEAFF
TRBJ1-2 | TRBV7-2 | CASSPRTDGYTF
TRBJ2-1 | TRBV4-3 | CASSQEPSGGAGNEQFF
TRBJ1-2 | TRBV19 | CASSGPGGSNYGYTF
TRBJ2-2 | TRBV7-2 | CASSPVGGGGTGELFF
TRBJ2-4 | TRBV12-5 | CASGLVRDRYYIQYF
TRBJ2-1 | TRBV3-1/TRBV3-2 | CASSQGTPIYNEQFF
TRBJ2-7 | TRBV14 | CASSRNRVAYEQYF
TRBJ1-6 | TRBV19 | CASVRDISSYNSPLHF
TRBJ1-2 | TRBV2 | CASRRTGRGYTF
TRBJ1-3 | TRBV9 | CASSPVIRAGNTIYF
TRBJ2-1 | TRBV24-1 | CATSLGGPPYNEQFF
TRBJ1-5 | TRBV19 | CASRQGERPQHF
TRBJ1-5 | TRBV30 | CAWGTGSGQPQHF
TRBJ2-4 | TRBV3-1/TRBV3-2 | CASSQVWGARLAGVAKNIQYF
TRBJ1-1 | TRBV7-9 | CASSLGDRENTEAFF
TRBJ1-6 | TRBV21-1 | CASSKSELWKNSPLHF
TRBJ2-1 | TRBV5-1 | CASSLSGRASYEQFF
TRBJ2-7 | TRBV6-2/TRBV6-3 | CASSYGTGGIRSYEQYF
TRBJ2-7 | TRBV10-3 | CAISETGGAYEQYF
TRBJ2-7 | TRBV12-3/TRBV12-4 | CASGSGTPYEQYF
TRBJ2-3 | TRBV5-1 | CASSLDRAGGPTDTQYF
TRBJ1-1 | TRBV29-1 | CSGSGHLNTEAFF
TRBJ2-2 | TRBV30 | CAWSVGGNTGELFF
TRBJ1-3 | TRBV19 | CASQGLFLGNTIYF
TRBJ2-1 | TRBV30 | CACREGHRAGEQFF